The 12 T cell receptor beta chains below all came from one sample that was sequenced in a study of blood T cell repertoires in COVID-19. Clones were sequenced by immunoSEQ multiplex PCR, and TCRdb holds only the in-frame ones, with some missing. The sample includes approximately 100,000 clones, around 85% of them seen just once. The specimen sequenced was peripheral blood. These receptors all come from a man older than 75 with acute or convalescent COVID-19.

The CDR3 coding sequence is TGTGCCAGCAGCCTCTTGCGCTTTGAAAAACTGTTTTTT. As protein: CASSLLRFEKLFF. This chain uses TRBV14 with TRBJ1-4; D ambiguous. The CDR3 sequence is 13 residues long. CDR1 and CDR2 (germline): SGHDN, FVKESK. Trimming stripped 4 bases from V and 7 bases from J, with 10 bases between.

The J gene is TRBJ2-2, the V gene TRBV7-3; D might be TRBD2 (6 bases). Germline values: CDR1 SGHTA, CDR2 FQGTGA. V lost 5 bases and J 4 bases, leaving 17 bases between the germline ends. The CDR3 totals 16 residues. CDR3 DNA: TGTGCCAGCAGCCCAAGGGGCGGGGTGGGCACCGGGGAGCTGTTTTTT. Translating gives CASSPRGGVGTGELFF. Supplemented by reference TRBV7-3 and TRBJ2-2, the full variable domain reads GAGVSQTPSNKVTEKGKYVELRCDPISGHTALYWYRQSLGQGPEFLIYFQGTGAADDSGLPNDRFFAVRPEGSVSTLKIQRTERGDSAVYLCASSPRGGVGTGELFFGEGSRLTVL.

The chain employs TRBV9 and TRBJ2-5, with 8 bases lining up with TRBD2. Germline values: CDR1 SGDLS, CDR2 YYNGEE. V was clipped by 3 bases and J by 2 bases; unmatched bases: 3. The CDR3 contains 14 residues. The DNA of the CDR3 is TGTGCCAGCAGCGGACTAGCGTCACAAGAGACCCAGTACTTC. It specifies CASSGLASQETQYF.

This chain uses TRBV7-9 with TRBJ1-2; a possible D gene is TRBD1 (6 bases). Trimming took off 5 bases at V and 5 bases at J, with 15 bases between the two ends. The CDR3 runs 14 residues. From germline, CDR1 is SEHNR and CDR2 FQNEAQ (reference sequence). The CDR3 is CASSPEAGVYGYTF. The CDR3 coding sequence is TGTGCCAGCAGCCCCGAGGCAGGGGTATATGGCTACACCTTC.

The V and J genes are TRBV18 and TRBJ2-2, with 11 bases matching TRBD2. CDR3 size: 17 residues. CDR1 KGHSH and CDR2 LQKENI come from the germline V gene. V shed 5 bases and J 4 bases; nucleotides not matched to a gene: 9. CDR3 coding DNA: TGTGCCAGCTCATTGTATACTAGCGGGAGTGCCACCGGGGAGCTGTTTTTT. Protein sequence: CASSLYTSGSATGELFF.

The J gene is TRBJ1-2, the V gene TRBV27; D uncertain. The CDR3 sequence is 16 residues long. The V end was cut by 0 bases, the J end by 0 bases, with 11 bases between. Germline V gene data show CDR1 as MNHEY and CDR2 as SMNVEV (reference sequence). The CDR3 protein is CASSLSALASNYGYTF. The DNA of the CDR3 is TGTGCCAGCAGTTTATCCGCGCTAGCCTCTAACTATGGCTACACCTTC.

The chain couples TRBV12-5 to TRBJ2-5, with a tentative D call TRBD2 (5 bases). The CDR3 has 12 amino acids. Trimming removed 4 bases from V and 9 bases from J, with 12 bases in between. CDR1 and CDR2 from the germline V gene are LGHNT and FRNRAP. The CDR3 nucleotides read TGTGCTAGTGGTTCTAGCACCGTCGCCCAGTACTTC. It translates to CASGSSTVAQYF.

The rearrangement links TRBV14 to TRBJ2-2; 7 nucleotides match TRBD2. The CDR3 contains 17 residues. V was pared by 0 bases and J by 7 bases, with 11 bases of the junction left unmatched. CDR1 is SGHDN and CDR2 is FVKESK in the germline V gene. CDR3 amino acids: CASSQEKMRESNGELFF. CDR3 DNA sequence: TGTGCCAGCAGCCAAGAAAAAATGCGGGAGTCTAACGGGGAGCTGTTTTTT.

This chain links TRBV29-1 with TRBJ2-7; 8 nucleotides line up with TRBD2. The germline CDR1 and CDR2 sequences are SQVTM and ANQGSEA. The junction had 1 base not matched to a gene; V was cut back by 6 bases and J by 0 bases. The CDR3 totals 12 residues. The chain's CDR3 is CSVTSDSYEQYF. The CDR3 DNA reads TGCAGCGTGACTAGCGACTCCTACGAGCAGTACTTC.

CDR3 sequence (DNA): TGTGCCAGCAGTAAATCCGACAGGTACTATGGCTACACCTTC. Translation gives CASSKSDRYYGYTF. V and J are TRBV6-5 and TRBJ1-2; a possible D gene is TRBD1 (6 bases). CDR1 and CDR2 (germline): MNHEY, SVGAGI. The ends were cut back, 5 bases at V and 3 bases at J, with 13 bases in the middle. The CDR3 sequence is 14 residues long.

This CDR3 reads CASSAGQGHEKLFF. Here the CDR3 DNA reads TGTGCCAGTAGCGCGGGACAGGGACATGAAAAACTGTTTTTT. The J gene is TRBJ1-4, the V gene TRBV19; 9 bases are shared with TRBD1. Germline V gene data show CDR1 as LNHDA and CDR2 as SQIVND (reference sequence). This CDR3 has 14 residues. The V and J ends lost 6 bases and 6 bases, in that order; junction bases with no gene match: 5.

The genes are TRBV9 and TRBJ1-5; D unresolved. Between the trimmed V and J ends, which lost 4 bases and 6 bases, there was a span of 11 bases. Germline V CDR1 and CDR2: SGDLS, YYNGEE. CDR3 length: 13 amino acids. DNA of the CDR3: TGTGCCAGCAGCCCCCAGGTGGGTCAGCCCCAGCATTTT. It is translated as CASSPQVGQPQHF.